These 10 T cell receptor beta chains came from one sample sequenced in a study of response to subunit inactivated influenza vaccine. TCRdb itself ran the RT-PCR reads through MiXCR, one entry per CDR3 protein. This table has about 500,000 distinct CDR3 sequences, approximately 16% appearing once. The specimen was CD4+ T cells sorted from PBMCs, collected less than 30 months after vaccination. The receptors were gathered from a man aged 50 to 69 who received an inactivated influenza vaccine.

This clonotype was found a few times. The chain combines TRBV4-3 with TRBJ1-4; TRBD1 aligns across 8 bases. The J segment lost 6 bases and the V segment lost 4 bases, leaving 10 bases of the junction unmatched. CDR1 LGHNA and CDR2 YSLEER come from the germline V gene. CDR3 length equals 16 residues. The CDR3 DNA reads TGCGCCAGCAGCCTTGGAAACGGACAGGGACATGAAAAACTGTTTTTT. It codes for CASSLGNGQGHEKLFF.

The chain recombines TRBV7-2 with TRBJ2-1, with TRBD1 matching over 8 bases. Looked up from germline, CDR1 is SGHTA and CDR2 is FQGNSA. This CDR3 contains 16 residues. V dropped 5 bases and J dropped 4; count of bases not matched to a gene: 10. For the CDR3, the DNA is TGTGCCAGCAGCCTAAGGACAGGGAGACTTTACAATGAGCAGTTCTTC. It translates to CASSLRTGRLYNEQFF.

This clonotype has ten or more counts. The chain couples TRBV7-2 to TRBJ1-1; the D gene is possibly TRBD1 (6 bases). Germline loops: CDR1 SGHTA, CDR2 FQGNSA. V lost 3 bases and J lost 4, with 15 bases in between. CDR3 size: 15 residues. CDR3 loop: CASSLDTGLGTEAFF. CDR3 bases: TGTGCCAGCAGCTTGGACACAGGGCTGGGCACTGAAGCTTTCTTT.

This clonotype was recorded at least ten times. This chain joins TRBV29-1 and TRBJ2-7, with D tentatively TRBD1 (6 bases). This CDR3 comprises 11 residues. The V gene's germline CDR1 is SQVTM and CDR2 ANQGSEA. V shed 6 bases and J shed 5 bases, with 11 bases lying between them. CDR3 DNA sequence: TGCAGCGTGACCGGGACAAACGAGCAGTACTTC. Translated, it gives CSVTGTNEQYF.

The chain joins TRBV20-1 to TRBJ2-3; TRBD2 agrees at 9 bases. The V and J ends lost 1 base and 2 bases, in that order; junction bases with no gene match: 7. The CDR3 totals 16 residues. Germline-derived CDR1 and CDR2 are DFQATT and SNEGSKA (reference sequence). The CDR3 protein is CSARGTASGDTDTQYF. The CDR3, as DNA: TGCAGTGCTAGAGGAACTGCTAGCGGGGACACAGATACGCAGTATTTT.

The V gene is TRBV5-1, the J gene TRBJ2-1; 10 nucleotides align to TRBD1. The CDR3 sequence is 19 residues long. Trimming removed 0 bases from V and 0 bases from J; junction bases left unmatched: 9. The germline V gene encodes CDR1 SGHRS and CDR2 YFSETQ. Here the CDR3 DNA reads TGCGCCAGCAGCTTGGGGACAGGGGGTTCTCTAAGCTCCTACAATGAGCAGTTCTTC. Its translation: CASSLGTGGSLSSYNEQFF.

This clonotype has at least ten counts. This rearrangement joins TRBV7-3 to TRBJ2-1; 10 bases are shared with TRBD2. V lost 2 bases to trimming and J lost 9 bases; unmatched junction nucleotides: 7. The CDR3 spans 15 residues. The germline CDR1 and CDR2 sequences are SGHTA and FQGTGA. The CDR3 loop is CASSLGLAGATEQFF. The CDR3 DNA reads TGTGCCAGCAGCTTAGGGCTAGCGGGAGCTACTGAGCAGTTCTTC. Full variable domain (rest looked up from reference TRBV7-3 and TRBJ2-1): GAGVSQTPSNKVTEKGKYVELRCDPISGHTALYWYRQSLGQGPEFLIYFQGTGAADDSGLPNDRFFAVRPEGSVSTLKIQRTERGDSAVYLCASSLGLAGATEQFFGPGTRLTVL.

The chain is built from TRBV6-1 and TRBJ2-5, with TRBD1 identical over 8 bases. The CDR3 runs 15 residues. The J segment lost 1 base and the V segment lost 7 bases, leaving 8 bases of the junction unmatched. Germline CDR1 and CDR2: MNHNS and SASEGT. This CDR3 reads CASTTFGQGQETQYF. In nucleotides, the CDR3 is TGTGCCAGCACCACCTTCGGACAGGGCCAAGAGACCCAGTACTTC.

The J gene is TRBJ2-5, the V gene TRBV7-9; D not certain. Deletions cut 1 base from V and 2 bases from J, with 17 bases between. The CDR3 has 17 residues. Germline lookup yields CDR1 SEHNR and CDR2 FQNEAQ (reference sequence). CDR3 sequence reads: CASSLGEAGPLQETQYF. For the CDR3, the DNA is TGTGCCAGCAGCTTAGGTGAGGCAGGACCGCTTCAAGAGACCCAGTACTTC.

This clonotype was found a few times. The V call is TRBV4-2, the J call TRBJ1-4; D gene ambiguous. There are 15 residues in the CDR3. With 0 bases removed from V and 3 bases from J, the gap between germline ends came to 8 bases. The germline gives CDR1 LGHNA, CDR2 YNFKEQ. DNA for the CDR3: TGTGCCAGCAGCCAAGAACGGCAGCCTAATGAAAAACTGTTTTTT. This gives the protein CASSQERQPNEKLFF.